Listed below are T cell receptor beta chains from one sample, sequenced in a study of beta chain features in type 1 diabetes. Method: immunoSEQ multiplex PCR; TCRdb's copy keeps in-frame clones and lacks some. The repertoire consists of 450,000 to 550,000 clones, with around 30% occurring once and the leading ten covering around 0.065%. Sequenced material: naive CD4+ T cells from blood. The receptors originated from a young man in good health. Both conserved end residues are part of each CDR3. Fields, in order: V gene, D gene, clone size, J gene, CDR3 protein, CDR3 DNA. The D gene is left open where the match is weak. For some rows the clone size is stated as once, few or many, or as a class when expanded; others skip it.

TRBV5-1,TRBD2,NA,TRBJ2-5,CASSLGLATSETQYF,TGCGCCAGCAGCTTGGGACTAGCGACCTCCGAGACCCAGTACTTC
TRBV9,TRBD1,NA,TRBJ2-5,CASSHRTGRKTQYF,TGTGCCAGCAGCCATCGGACAGGGCGGAAGACCCAGTACTTC
TRBV7-2,TRBD1,NA,TRBJ2-1,CASSLFGQAYNEQFF,TGTGCCAGCAGCTTATTCGGACAGGCATACAATGAGCAGTTCTTC
TRBV30,TRBD1,NA,TRBJ1-6,CAWGDSFNSPLHF,TGTGCCTGGGGGGACAGTTTCAATTCACCCCTCCACTTT
TRBV7-2,NA,NA,TRBJ2-1,CASSLAASSYNEQFF,TGTGCCAGCAGCTTAGCCGCGTCGTCCTACAATGAGCAGTTCTTC
TRBV28,NA,NA,TRBJ1-2,CASSLRENYGYTF,TGTGCCAGCAGTTTGAGGGAAAACTATGGCTACACCTTC
TRBV6-6,TRBD2,NA,TRBJ2-3,CAPGAGGRFTDTQYF,TGTGCCCCAGGGGCCGGCGGGAGGTTTACAGATACGCAGTATTTT
TRBV7-9,TRBD2,NA,TRBJ2-7,CASSLAGTTTSYEQYF,TGTGCCAGCAGCTTAGCCGGGACTACGACCTCCTACGAGCAGTACTTC
TRBV7-2,NA,NA,TRBJ2-3,CASSLFERAIDTQYF,TGTGCCAGCAGCTTGTTTGAGCGCGCAATAGATACGCAGTATTTT
TRBV28,TRBD1,NA,TRBJ2-7,CASSPGTARSYEQYF,TGTGCCAGCAGCCCCGGGACAGCCCGCTCCTACGAGCAGTACTTC
TRBV2,NA,few,TRBJ2-7,CASSEAAWTVKYEQYF,TGTGCCAGCAGTGAAGCGGCTTGGACAGTTAAGTACGAGCAGTACTTC
TRBV2,NA,NA,TRBJ2-5,CASRGRIVGAETQYF,TGTGCCAGCAGAGGACGGATAGTGGGGGCGGAGACCCAGTACTTC